A single sample is the source of the 19 T cell receptor beta chains below, sequenced in a study of T cell responses to AZD1222 COVID-19 vaccine. Clones were read by immunoSEQ multiplex PCR, and TCRdb kept only the in-frame ones, dropping some. There are 65,000 to 85,000 clones in the sample; 90% to 95% occur only once, and around 5.2% lies in the top ten. Source: peripheral blood, taken on day 0 of AZD1222 vaccination. Receptors originate from an adult in good health.

This chain connects TRBV19 to TRBJ1-4; a possible D gene is TRBD1 (6 bases). Germline V lookup: CDR1 LNHDA, CDR2 SQIVND (reference sequence). Trimming cost V 6 bases and J 5 bases, with 16 bases left between them. The CDR3 consists of 15 residues. CDR3 bases: TGTGCCAGTAGAGAACTAGGACAGAAGAATGAAAAACTGTTTTTT. As protein: CASRELGQKNEKLFF.

V gene TRBV19 combines with J gene TRBJ1-2; 8 bases are shared with TRBD1. The V segment lost 4 bases and the J segment 1 base; nucleotides outside the gene matches: 5. This CDR3 has 15 residues. Germline CDR1 is LNHDA and CDR2 is SQIVND (reference sequence). The CDR3 spells CASSNGQGRNYGYTF. In DNA, the CDR3 is TGTGCCAGTAGTAATGGACAGGGTCGTAACTATGGCTACACCTTC.

This chain connects TRBV9 to TRBJ2-1; D uncertain. V was pared by 3 bases and J by 0 bases, with 10 bases between. The germline V gene encodes CDR1 SGDLS and CDR2 YYNGEE. The CDR3 loop spans 15 amino acids. The chain's CDR3 is CASSATDSSYNEQFF. The CDR3 DNA reads TGTGCCAGCAGCGCAACAGATTCCTCCTACAATGAGCAGTTCTTC. The variable domain in full, with the rest retrieved from reference TRBV9 and TRBJ2-1, is DSGVTQTPKHLITATGQRVTLRCSPRSGDLSVYWYQQSLDQGLQFLIQYYNGEERAKGNILERFSAQQFPDLHSELNLSSLELGDSALYFCASSATDSSYNEQFFGPGTRLTVL.

This clone was observed a few times. The chain is built from TRBV2 and TRBJ2-1; 11 bases map to TRBD2. Per germline, CDR1 SNHLY and CDR2 FYNNEI. The CDR3 contains 19 residues. Trimming cost V 8 bases and J 4 bases; bases outside gene matches: 19. As DNA, the CDR3 is TGTGCCAGCCGCCCCCGGCTAGCGGGGGGCCTCTCCTCTTACAATGAGCAGTTCTTC. It is translated as CASRPRLAGGLSSYNEQFF.

The chain is built from TRBV11-2 and TRBJ1-1; D possibly corresponds to TRBD1 (5 bases). Germline-derived CDR1 and CDR2 are SGHAT and FQNNGV. The length of the CDR3 is 15 residues. V was clipped by 1 base and J by 4 bases, with 13 bases between them. Here the CDR3 reads CASSLARGLSTEAFF. The CDR3 DNA sequence: TGTGCCAGCAGCTTAGCTAGGGGACTATCCACTGAAGCTTTCTTT.

This rearrangement joins TRBV12-3 or TRBV12-4 to TRBJ2-5, with D possibly TRBD2 on 5 matching bases. Between the trimmed V and J ends, which lost 8 bases and 3 bases, there was a span of 13 bases. The CDR3 contains 13 residues. The CDR3 spells CASGDLAEETQYF. CDR3 in DNA: TGTGCCAGCGGGGATCTAGCAGAAGAGACCCAGTACTTC.

The chain combines TRBV7-9 with TRBJ1-1; D remains ambiguous. In germline, CDR1 is SEHNR, CDR2 FQNEAQ (reference sequence). This CDR3 contains 11 residues. V lost 2 bases and J 7 bases, leaving 5 bases between the germline ends. The CDR3 nucleotides are TGTGCCAGCAGCTTATTGCTTGAAGCTTTCTTT. This translates into CASSLLLEAFF.

The chain is built from TRBV5-1 and TRBJ1-3; D remains unclear. V lost 0 bases and J 2 bases, leaving 12 bases between the germline ends. The germline gives CDR1 SGHRS, CDR2 YFSETQ. The CDR3 runs 16 residues. CDR3 nucleotides: TGCGCCAGCAGCTTGGATCGGGAGCAACCTGGAAACACCATATATTTT. This gives the protein CASSLDREQPGNTIYF.

The V call is TRBV9, the J call TRBJ1-2; 9 bases map to TRBD1. V dropped 5 bases and J dropped 5; count of bases not matched to a gene: 4. The CDR3 runs 13 residues. Germline-derived CDR1 and CDR2 are SGDLS and YYNGEE. The chain's CDR3 is CASRGQGIYGYTF. CDR3 sequence (DNA): TGTGCCAGCAGAGGACAGGGGATATATGGCTACACCTTC.

V and J are TRBV4-2 and TRBJ2-5, with 10 bases fitting TRBD1. Germline trimming cut 2 bases from V and 3 bases from J; bases unmatched to any gene: 6. Germline V gene data show CDR1 as LGHNA and CDR2 as YNFKEQ. The CDR3 is made up of 16 amino acids. The CDR3, as DNA: TGTGCCAGCAGCCAACACCCGACAGGGGGCGAAGAGACCCAGTACTTC. It translates to CASSQHPTGGEETQYF.

This sequence joins TRBV28 and TRBJ2-5, with 7 positions matching TRBD1. This CDR3 spans 15 amino acids. The junction had 8 bases not matched to a gene; V was cut back by 3 bases and J by 4 bases. Germline assignment: CDR1 MDHEN and CDR2 SYDVKM. CDR3 sequence reads: CASSFKGAWGETQYF. For the CDR3, the DNA is TGTGCCAGCAGTTTTAAGGGGGCCTGGGGAGAGACCCAGTACTTC.

The chain joins TRBV2 to TRBJ2-6; D ambiguous. The germline V gene has CDR1 SNHLY and CDR2 FYNNEI. The CDR3 sequence is 15 residues long. V lost 6 bases to trimming and J lost 0 bases, with 9 bases between them. CDR3 protein: CASRDDSSGANVLTF. CDR3 nucleotide sequence: TGTGCCAGCAGGGACGATAGCTCTGGGGCCAACGTCCTGACTTTC.

This chain links TRBV15 with TRBJ1-5; the D gene is possibly TRBD1 (5 bases). V lost 4 bases and J lost 7, with 17 bases in between. Germline V gene sequence: CDR1 LNHNV, CDR2 YYDKDF (reference sequence). The CDR3 has 15 residues. CDR3 nucleotides: TGTGCCACCAGCAAAGATTGGGACCGACCACAGCCCCAGCATTTT. Residues: CATSKDWDRPQPQHF.

The V and J genes are TRBV19 and TRBJ2-7; 7 bases fit TRBD1. V lost 6 bases, J lost 2 bases, and 7 bases stayed unmatched. This CDR3 is 14 amino acids long. Per the germline V gene, CDR1 is LNHDA and CDR2 is SQIVND (reference sequence). The CDR3 bases are TGTGCCAGTAGCCTTACGGGACAGCCCTACGAGCAGTACTTC. Its translation is CASSLTGQPYEQYF.

As DNA, the CDR3 is TGTGCCAGGATTACACGAGATACTGAAGCTTTCTTT. Translating it yields CARITRDTEAFF. This sequence joins TRBV24-1 and TRBJ1-1, with D unclear. Trimming pared 11 bases from V and 5 bases from J, leaving 14 bases between. The CDR3 spans 12 residues. CDR1 and CDR2 (germline): KGHDR, SFDVKD.

CDR3 in DNA: TGTGCCAGCAGAGGGACGGGACAGGGGGTCCACGAGCAGTACTTC. It specifies CASRGTGQGVHEQYF. The chain links TRBV28 to TRBJ2-7; 11 bases match TRBD1. The V gene's germline CDR1 is MDHEN and CDR2 SYDVKM. The CDR3 length is 15 residues. V trimming: 6 bases; J trimming: 5 bases; junction bases outside the gene matches: 9. The entire variable domain, with the rest obtained from reference TRBV28 and TRBJ2-7, is as follows: DVKVTQSSRYLVKRTGEKVFLECVQDMDHENMFWYRQDPGLGLRLIYFSYDVKMKEKGDIPEGYSVSREKKERFSLILESASTNQTSMYLCASRGTGQGVHEQYFGPGTRLTVT.

This clone has a single count. The chain combines TRBV2 with TRBJ2-2; 13 nucleotides align to TRBD2. The junction had 12 bases not matched to a gene; V was cut back by 7 bases and J by 1 base. The germline V gene has CDR1 SNHLY and CDR2 FYNNEI. The CDR3 length is 19 residues. Written as DNA, the CDR3 is TGTGCCAGCAAACTCACGACTAGCGGGGGGCGGTGGAACACCGGGGAGCTGTTTTTT. Encoded protein: CASKLTTSGGRWNTGELFF.

The chain uses TRBV7-9 and TRBJ2-6, with D possibly matching TRBD1 (6 bases). V dropped 3 bases and J dropped 0 bases, with 9 bases sitting between them. Germline V CDR1 and CDR2: SEHNR, FQNEAQ (reference sequence). The CDR3 is 16 amino acids. CDR3 nucleotides: TGTGCCAGCAGCTTCTACAGGGTCTCTGGGGCCAACGTCCTGACTTTC. Translating gives CASSFYRVSGANVLTF.

This clone has only one observation. This chain links TRBV6-5 with TRBJ1-4; D gene uncertain. In germline, CDR1 is MNHEY, CDR2 SVGAGI. Between the trimmed V and J ends, which lost 6 bases and 5 bases, there was a span of 7 bases. The CDR3 spans 12 residues. CDR3 in amino acids: CASSQANEKLFF. In nucleotides, the CDR3 is TGTGCCAGCAGCCAGGCGAATGAAAAACTGTTTTTT.